The 23 T cell receptor beta chains in this list originate from one sample, sequenced in a study of blood T cells in healthy people across ages. A J-beta primer mix and a sample-barcoded 5' primer were used in a second PCR of about 6 to 12 cycles. TCRdb recomputed calls from the 5' RACE reads with MiXCR, one row per CDR3 protein. The table lists roughly 1.6 million distinct CDR3 sequences, about 31% of them singletons. The sequenced material came from blood. All receptors come from a woman aged 30 to 39 in good health.

This clonotype was counted only a few times. A clone one base away is much larger, so this may be a read error. The chain recombines TRBV28 with TRBJ1-5; TRBD1 is a possible D gene (6 bases). This CDR3 is 12 amino acids long. CDR1 is MDHEN and CDR2 is SYDVKM in the germline V gene. The DNA for the CDR3 is TGTGCTCGGGGGCGGTCGAATCAGCCCCAGCATTTT. It specifies CARGRSNQPQHF. Complete variable domain (other parts from reference TRBV28 and TRBJ1-5): DVKVTQSSRYLVKRTGEKVFLECVQDMDHENMFWYRQDPGLGLRLIYFSYDVKMKEKGDIPEGYSVSREKKERFSLILESASTNQTSMYLCARGRSNQPQHFGDGTRLSIL.

V is TRBV28 and J is TRBJ2-6; the D call may be TRBD1 or TRBD2 (5 bases each). From germline, CDR1 is MDHEN and CDR2 SYDVKM. V was trimmed by 8 bases and J by 2 bases, leaving 10 bases between them. CDR3 size: 14 residues. DNA of the CDR3: TGTGCCAGCGTCGGGGCGGCTGGGGCCAACGTCCTGACTTTC. Protein: CASVGAAGANVLTF.

The rearrangement uses TRBV12-3 or TRBV12-4 and TRBJ2-5; tentative D call: TRBD2 (6 bases). Trimming took 3 bases from V and 3 from J, leaving 23 bases between them. The CDR3 is 18 residues long. The DNA of the CDR3 is TGTGCCAGCAGTTTGGAGGGCAAAGCGGGCGGAGCCGAAGAGACCCAGTACTTC. It yields the protein CASSLEGKAGGAEETQYF.

Turning to this clonotype: Given a much more abundant clone one base away, this may be a read error. V gene TRBV10-3 combines with J gene TRBJ2-1; possible D gene TRBD2, 7 bases. Germline loops: CDR1 ENHRY, CDR2 SYGVKD. CDR3 size: 15 residues. The CDR3 bases are TGTGCCATCAGTGAAAGGGGGGGCCTCGACAATGAGCTGTTCTTC. It yields the protein CAISERGGLDNELFF.

This clonotype was detected only once. Here the CDR3 DNA reads TGCGCCAGCAGCCAAGCGTTATTCTCCGGGACAGGGGACTACAATGAGCAGTTCTTC. As protein: CASSQALFSGTGDYNEQFF. This rearrangement joins TRBV4-1 to TRBJ2-1; TRBD1 agrees at 10 bases. The V gene end was trimmed by 1 base and the J gene end by 3 bases; junction bases not matched to a gene: 12. This CDR3 spans 19 amino acids. Germline loops: CDR1 MGHRA, CDR2 YSYEKL.

The CDR3 DNA follows: TGTGCCAGCAGCCCAGTAACTAGCGGGATTTACAATGAGCAGTTCTTC. It is translated as CASSPVTSGIYNEQFF. This chain joins TRBV3-1 and TRBJ2-1, with 10 positions matching TRBD2. Trimming cost V 4 bases and J 4 bases; bases outside gene matches: 7. There are 16 residues in the CDR3. The germline CDR1 and CDR2 sequences are LGHDT and YNNKEL (reference sequence).

V and J are TRBV9 and TRBJ2-7; possibly TRBD2 for D (5 bases). The CDR3 spans 14 residues. The ends were cut back, 2 bases at V and 3 bases at J, with 12 bases in the middle. Germline V gene data show CDR1 as SGDLS and CDR2 as YYNGEE. CDR3 in amino acids: CASSVSGKDYEQYF. For the CDR3, the DNA is TGTGCCAGCAGCGTCAGCGGTAAAGACTACGAGCAGTACTTC.

This clonotype was seen a handful of times. J is TRBJ1-1 and V is TRBV20-1, with TRBD1 identical over 7 bases. V lost 3 bases to trimming and J lost 1 base; unmatched junction nucleotides: 2. Germline loops: CDR1 DFQATT, CDR2 SNEGSKA (reference sequence). There are 13 residues in the CDR3. CDR3 sequence reads: CSARGQSNTEAFF. For the CDR3, the DNA is TGCAGTGCTAGGGGACAGTCGAACACTGAAGCTTTCTTT.

V and J are TRBV29-1 and TRBJ2-7, with no clear D. The J call could be wrong; TRBJ2-5 is a better fit for the DNA end. Germline CDR1 is SQVTM and CDR2 is ANQGSEA. The CDR3 loop spans 12 amino acids. The CDR3 bases are TGCAGCGTTGATGGGAACCAAGAGACCCAGTACTTC. It yields the protein CSVDGNQETQYF.

The rearrangement uses TRBV27 and TRBJ2-3; D uncertain. Germline V gene sequence: CDR1 MNHEY, CDR2 SMNVEV (reference sequence). The CDR3 has 14 amino acids. Trimming took 2 bases from V and 8 from J, leaving 14 bases between them. CDR3 amino acids: CASSLPGGPGTQYF. Here the CDR3 DNA reads TGTGCCAGCAGTTTACCAGGCGGCCCCGGTACGCAGTATTTT.

The table lists this clonotype with many counts. DNA for the CDR3: TGCAGCGTCGGGACTAACACAGATACGCAGTATTTT. It yields the protein CSVGTNTDTQYF. The gene calls are TRBV29-1 and TRBJ2-3; 7 nucleotides line up with TRBD2. Per germline, CDR1 SQVTM and CDR2 ANQGSEA. This CDR3 has 12 amino acids. V dropped 6 bases and J dropped 2; count of bases not matched to a gene: 2.

The chain has TRBV27 and TRBJ2-1, with TRBD2 identical over 7 bases. The ends lost 6 bases at V and 0 bases at J; junction bases unmatched: 11. This CDR3 is built from 17 residues. Germline V gene sequence: CDR1 MNHEY, CDR2 SMNVEV (reference sequence). CDR3: CASSYVIAGSSYNEQFF. In DNA form, the CDR3 reads TGTGCCAGCAGCTACGTGATAGCGGGTAGCTCCTACAATGAGCAGTTCTTC.

The chain recombines TRBV20-1 with TRBJ1-1, with D perhaps TRBD1 (5 bases). This CDR3 is 16 amino acids long. V lost 4 bases and J 1 base, leaving 19 bases between the germline ends. CDR1 DFQATT and CDR2 SNEGSKA come from the germline V gene (reference sequence). The chain's CDR3 is CSAKSPPQDPNTEAFF. CDR3 nucleotides: TGCAGTGCTAAGTCCCCTCCACAGGACCCGAACACTGAAGCTTTCTTT.

This clonotype was seen only a few times. This chain links TRBV29-1 with TRBJ1-1; D not resolved. The V end lost 3 bases, the J end lost 8 bases, and 13 bases lay between the germline ends. The CDR3 runs to 12 residues. Germline loops: CDR1 SQVTM, CDR2 ANQGSEA. CDR3 nucleotides: TGCAGCGTTGAGACTCCCCTCCGGGAAGCTTTCTTT. Protein sequence: CSVETPLREAFF.

This clonotype was detected only a few times. The gene calls are TRBV5-1 and TRBJ2-7; no definite D call. V lost 5 bases and J 0 bases, leaving 12 bases between the germline ends. The V gene's germline CDR1 is SGHRS and CDR2 YFSETQ. This CDR3 is built from 14 residues. CDR3 sequence (DNA): TGCGCCAGCAGTTCGGAAGGTACCTCCTACGAGCAGTACTTC. Translation: CASSSEGTSYEQYF.

This clonotype was counted a few times. The chain combines TRBV2 with TRBJ1-6; D gene ambiguous. CDR1 and CDR2 from the germline V gene are SNHLY and FYNNEI. V dropped 6 bases and J dropped 7 bases, with 25 bases sitting between them. The CDR3 runs 18 residues. The CDR3 spells CASSAPREGRSTNSPLHF. The DNA for the CDR3 is TGTGCCAGCAGCGCCCCCCGTGAAGGGCGTTCAACGAATTCACCCCTCCACTTT.

J is TRBJ1-2 and V is TRBV6-2 or TRBV6-3; maybe TRBD1 (5 bases). The ends were cut back, 2 bases at V and 4 bases at J, with 8 bases in the middle. This CDR3 contains 13 residues. Germline-derived CDR1 and CDR2 are MNHEY and SVGEGT. The CDR3 is CASSYGTLYGYTF. In nucleotides, the CDR3 is TGTGCCAGCAGTTACGGGACCCTCTATGGCTACACCTTC.

This clonotype came up a few times. The gene calls are TRBV20-1 and TRBJ2-3; 10 bases match TRBD2. V shed 6 bases, J shed 0 bases, and the junction held 9 bases outside the gene matches. The V gene's germline CDR1 is DFQATT and CDR2 SNEGSKA (reference sequence). The CDR3 is 16 amino acids. CDR3 region: CSARTRTSGSTDTQYF. For the CDR3, the DNA is TGCAGTGCCCGAACCCGGACTAGCGGAAGCACAGATACGCAGTATTTT.

The chain employs TRBV20-1 and TRBJ2-6; 8 bases fit TRBD1. Germline lookup yields CDR1 DFQATT and CDR2 SNEGSKA (reference sequence). CDR3 size: 17 residues. Losses at the gene ends were 2 bases for V and 3 bases for J; bases not matched to a gene: 9. The CDR3 is CSARRTGRFYGANVLTF. CDR3 DNA: TGCAGTGCTAGACGGACAGGGCGTTTCTATGGGGCCAACGTCCTGACTTTC.

Comments on this clonotype: A much larger clone lies one base from this, so it may be a read error. The rearrangement joins TRBV7-2 to TRBJ2-1, with 9 bases fitting TRBD2. The junction had 4 bases not matched to a gene; V was cut back by 4 bases and J by 3 bases. Germline CDR1 is SGHTA and CDR2 is FQGNSA. There are 15 residues in the CDR3. DNA of the CDR3: TGTGCCAGCAGCTCGCGGGGGGGCTTCTACAATGAGCAGTTCTTC. Its protein product is CASSSRGGFYNEQFF.

The sample holds a few counts of this clonotype. This rearrangement joins TRBV12-2 to TRBJ2-7. TRBV12-2 is given as a pseudogene. The CDR3 is 16 amino acids. The CDR3 loop is CASRFAGDPSSYEQYF. CDR3 sequence (DNA): TGTGCAAGTCGCTTTGCGGGGGATCCGAGCTCCTACGAGCAGTACTTC.

This clonotype was seen a handful of times. The chain links TRBV2 to TRBJ2-5; TRBD2 is a possible D gene (6 bases). Germline-derived CDR1 and CDR2 are SNHLY and FYNNEI. V was shortened by 8 bases and J by 10 bases, with 26 bases between the two germline ends. This CDR3 contains 15 residues. In nucleotides, the CDR3 is TGTGCCAGCTCACGCGATCCGACTAGTTTTCCGGGCCAGTACTTC. Translation gives CASSRDPTSFPGQYF.

V gene TRBV20-1 combines with J gene TRBJ2-7; D is uncertain. CDR1 and CDR2 (germline): DFQATT, SNEGSKA (reference sequence). The CDR3 sequence is 17 residues long. V lost 0 bases and J lost 7, with 25 bases in between. In DNA form, the CDR3 reads TGCAGTGCTAGAGATAGCTGGTCCGACCCTGATCGGTGGGAGCAGTACTTC. It yields the protein CSARDSWSDPDRWEQYF.